This record covers a single T cell receptor (beta chain). What it recognizes is unknown. Per sorted-subset replicate PCR, input was 150 to 250 ng DNA, representing around 29,000 T cell genomes. The protocol was immunoSEQ multiplex PCR, while the TCRdb copy is restricted to in-frame clones and leaves out a portion. The data hold 1.5 million to 2.5 million clones, with over 85% observed a single time. This record comes from a study of shared clonotypes between healthy human individuals. As for the study in general: Used for every donor were three CD4 naive, three CD4 memory, two CD8 naive and one CD8 memory plate. General study results and limits: Generally, naive subsets (rather than memory subsets) showed larger estimated richness.

Terminally differentiated effector memory CD45RA+ cells were left out of the naive CD8 fraction, which was CD45RO-negative and positively selected for CCR7. The CDR3 spans 14 residues. V lost 6 bases and J lost 5, with 14 bases in between. Germline assignment: CDR1 SEHNR and CDR2 FQNEAQ (reference sequence). The chain links TRBV7-9 to TRBJ2-1, with D possibly being TRBD2 (6 bases). This clonotype was obtained from a man younger than 30 in good health. The source material was naive CD8+ T cells sorted from blood. CDR3: CASSSVGGDNEQFF. CDR3 in DNA: TGTGCCAGCAGTTCAGTCGGGGGTGACAATGAGCAGTTCTTC.